The 14 T cell receptor beta chains presented below share a single source sample, sequenced in a study of T cells in Graves' hyperthyroidism and ophthalmopathy. Amplified TCR beta CDR3 regions came from RNA transcripts. A set of HTBI primers served as the primers for a first-round RT-PCR of the TCR CDR3. TCRdb re-called the multiplex PCR reads through MiXCR, storing one row per CDR3 protein. The table has 500,000 to 600,000 distinct CDR3 sequences, roughly 46% seen once; the top ten hold around 8%. Sequenced sample: peripheral blood or thyroid tissue (not recorded which). Receptors originate from a woman between 18 and 29 years old with Graves' hyperthyroidism.

The table lists this clonotype with many counts. The V and J genes are TRBV29-1 and TRBJ2-1, with no clear D. Germline V CDR1 and CDR2: SQVTM, ANQGSEA. This CDR3 region has 10 residues. The V and J ends lost 4 bases and 9 bases respectively, with 7 bases between them. CDR3 nucleotides: TGCAGCGTTGTGTCGGGTGAGCAGTTCTTC. This codes for CSVVSGEQFF.

This clonotype was seen just once. A much larger clone sits a single nucleotide away, making a read error possible. The chain joins TRBV2 to TRBJ2-7, with D perhaps TRBD2 (6 bases). Germline values: CDR1 SNHLY, CDR2 FYNNEI. The length of the CDR3 is 13 residues. Trimming left V 8 bases short and J 3 bases short, with 14 bases between. The CDR3 reads CASGFGLIYEQYF. In DNA form, the CDR3 reads TGTGCCAGCGGCTTCGGACTAATCTACGAGCAGTACTTC.

This clonotype was seen many times. The chain has TRBV7-3 and TRBJ2-7; D uncertain. The CDR3 contains 14 residues. V was pared by 6 bases and J by 6 bases, with 18 bases between. CDR1 is SGHTA and CDR2 is FQGTGA in the germline V gene. CDR3 nucleotides: TGTGCCAGCAGTTTAGGGTTGGGCTCCCGCGAGCAGTACTTC. It encodes CASSLGLGSREQYF. The whole variable domain, remainder taken from reference TRBV7-3 and TRBJ2-7, is GAGVSQTPSNKVTEKGKYVELRCDPISGHTALYWYRQSLGQGPEFLIYFQGTGAADDSGLPNDRFFAVRPEGSVSTLKIQRTERGDSAVYLCASSLGLGSREQYFGPGTRLTVT.

The J gene is TRBJ1-6, the V gene TRBV2, with D uncertain. V was pared by 3 bases and J by 15 bases, with 9 bases between. The CDR3 spans 11 residues. Germline CDR1 and CDR2: SNHLY and FYNNEI. CDR3 amino acids: CASSERVFLHF. DNA for the CDR3: TGTGCCAGCAGTGAGAGGGTCTTCCTCCACTTT. The full variable domain, completed using reference TRBV2 and TRBJ1-6, is EPEVTQTPSHQVTQMGQEVILRCVPISNHLYFYWYRQILGQKVEFLVSFYNNEISEKSEIFDDQFSVERPDGSNFTLKIRSTKLEDSAMYFCASSERVFLHFGNGTRLTVT.

The genes are TRBV2 and TRBJ2-7; 7 positions match TRBD2. With 2 bases clipped from V and 7 bases from J, the junction kept 14 bases outside the gene matches. Germline loops: CDR1 SNHLY, CDR2 FYNNEI. The CDR3 length is 16 residues. CDR3 in amino acids: CASSEHSSGSYNEQYF. The CDR3 DNA reads TGTGCCAGCAGTGAACACTCTAGCGGTTCCTACAATGAGCAGTACTTC.

The rearrangement links TRBV29-1 to TRBJ2-7; D is uncertain. The CDR3 has 12 amino acids. V was trimmed by 3 bases and J by 3 bases, leaving 9 bases between them. CDR1 is SQVTM and CDR2 is ANQGSEA in the germline V gene. The CDR3 here is CSVEGRFYEQYF. CDR3 coding DNA: TGCAGCGTTGAGGGCCGATTCTACGAGCAGTACTTC.

This clonotype was recorded a few times. This chain links TRBV4-1 with TRBJ1-4; 8 nucleotides agree with TRBD1. The CDR3 is 15 amino acids. CDR1 and CDR2 (germline): MGHRA, YSYEKL. The trim removed 4 bases at V and 2 bases at J, leaving 3 bases unmatched. In DNA form, the CDR3 reads TGCGCCAGCAGCCCATGGGACAGGACTAATGAAAAACTGTTTTTT. Its protein product is CASSPWDRTNEKLFF.

This clonotype was observed at least ten times. The CDR3 DNA reads as TGTGCCAGCAGTGGCATAGCGGGAGGTGACTACGAGCAGTACTTC. Encoded protein: CASSGIAGGDYEQYF. This sequence joins TRBV6-5 and TRBJ2-7; the match to TRBD2 covers 10 bases. CDR3 length equals 15 residues. Unmatched junction bases numbered 7, after V lost 5 bases and J lost 3 bases. Germline CDR1 is MNHEY and CDR2 is SVGAGI.

This clonotype was detected only a few times. CDR3 residues: CASSETSTYNEQYF. The DNA for the CDR3 is TGTGCCAGCAGTGAGACTAGTACCTACAATGAGCAGTACTTC. The V gene is TRBV25-1, the J gene TRBJ2-7; the D gene is possibly TRBD2 (6 bases). Trimming stripped 3 bases from V and 7 bases from J, with 16 bases between. The germline gives CDR1 MGHDK, CDR2 SYGVNS. The CDR3 sequence is 14 residues long.

This clonotype showed up just a few times. This rearrangement joins TRBV30 to TRBJ1-5; 7 bases agree with TRBD1. Germline V lookup: CDR1 GTSNPN, CDR2 SVGIG (reference sequence). V was pared by 0 bases and J by 6 bases, with 11 bases of the junction left unmatched. The CDR3 is 16 residues long. CDR3 amino acids: CAWSVPMTGSSQPQHF. CDR3 nucleotide sequence: TGTGCCTGGAGTGTACCCATGACAGGGAGTAGTCAGCCCCAGCATTTT.

This clonotype was observed a single time. The rearrangement uses TRBV7-6 and TRBJ1-2, with D possibly matching TRBD1 (6 bases). The CDR3 loop spans 14 amino acids. V lost 5 bases, J lost 7 bases, and 17 bases lay in between. Germline values: CDR1 SGHVS, CDR2 FNYEAQ. CDR3 sequence: CASSPPAGAVGYTF. As DNA, the CDR3 is TGTGCCAGCAGCCCACCGGCGGGGGCGGTTGGCTACACCTTC.

This clonotype was seen ten or more times. V gene TRBV6-1 combines with J gene TRBJ2-7; D ambiguous. CDR3 length equals 15 residues. CDR1 is MNHNS, CDR2 SASEGT, per germline. Trimming left V 4 bases short and J 1 base short, with 14 bases between. In DNA, the CDR3 is TGTGCCAGCAGTGTGAAGTCCCCCGGGTCCTACGAGCAGTACTTC. Encoded protein: CASSVKSPGSYEQYF.

J is TRBJ2-2 and V is TRBV6-5; 8 bases align to TRBD1. The CDR3 extends over 17 amino acids. Germline values: CDR1 MNHEY, CDR2 SVGAGI. The ends lost 3 bases at V and 3 bases at J; junction bases unmatched: 9. This CDR3 reads CASSYSPAGQDTGELFF. The DNA of the CDR3 is TGTGCCAGCAGTTATTCTCCCGCGGGACAGGACACCGGGGAGCTGTTTTTT.

The rearrangement joins TRBV12-3 or TRBV12-4 to TRBJ2-5, with D perhaps assigned TRBD1 or TRBD2 (6 bases each). The V end was cut by 6 bases, the J end by 9 bases, with 14 bases between. The CDR3 covers 12 residues. CDR3 loop: CASRYGGTSQYF. For the CDR3, the DNA is TGTGCCAGCAGGTACGGAGGGACATCCCAGTACTTC.